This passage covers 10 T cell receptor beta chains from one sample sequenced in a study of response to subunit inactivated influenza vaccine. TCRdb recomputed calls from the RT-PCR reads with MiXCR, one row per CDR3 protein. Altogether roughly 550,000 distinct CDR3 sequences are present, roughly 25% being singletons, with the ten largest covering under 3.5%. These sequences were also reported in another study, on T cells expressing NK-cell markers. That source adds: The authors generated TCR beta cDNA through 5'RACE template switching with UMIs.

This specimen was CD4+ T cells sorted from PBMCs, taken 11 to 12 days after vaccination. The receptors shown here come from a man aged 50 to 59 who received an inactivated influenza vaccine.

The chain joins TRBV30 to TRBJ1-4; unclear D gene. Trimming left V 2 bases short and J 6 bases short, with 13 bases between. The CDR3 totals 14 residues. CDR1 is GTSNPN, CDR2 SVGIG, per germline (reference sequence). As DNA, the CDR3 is TGTGCCTGGAGTACCGGGCGTACGGATGAAAAACTGTTTTTT. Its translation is CAWSTGRTDEKLFF.

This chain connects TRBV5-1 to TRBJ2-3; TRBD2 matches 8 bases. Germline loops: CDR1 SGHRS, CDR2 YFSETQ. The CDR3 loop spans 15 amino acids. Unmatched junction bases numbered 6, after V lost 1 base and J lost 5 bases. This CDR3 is CASSLTGRAGDTQYF. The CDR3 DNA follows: TGCGCCAGCAGCTTGACCGGGAGGGCGGGAGATACGCAGTATTTT.

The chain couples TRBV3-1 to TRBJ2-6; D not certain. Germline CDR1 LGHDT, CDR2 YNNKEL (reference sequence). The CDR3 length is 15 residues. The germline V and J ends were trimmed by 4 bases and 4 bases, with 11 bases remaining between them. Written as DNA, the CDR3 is TGTGCCAGCAGCCGCACCCAGCCAGGGGCCAACGTCCTGACTTTC. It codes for CASSRTQPGANVLTF.

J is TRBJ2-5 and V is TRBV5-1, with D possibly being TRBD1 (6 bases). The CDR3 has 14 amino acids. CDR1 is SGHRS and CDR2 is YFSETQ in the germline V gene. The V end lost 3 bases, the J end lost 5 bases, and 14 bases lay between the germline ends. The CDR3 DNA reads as TGCGCCAGCAGCTGGGGGCTAGAGGGGGAGACCCAGTACTTC. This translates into CASSWGLEGETQYF.

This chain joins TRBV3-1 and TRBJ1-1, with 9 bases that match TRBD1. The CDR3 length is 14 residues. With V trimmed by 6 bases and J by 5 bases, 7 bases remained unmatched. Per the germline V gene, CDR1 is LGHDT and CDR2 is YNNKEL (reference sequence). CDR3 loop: CASSQQGALTEAFF. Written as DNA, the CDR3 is TGTGCCAGCAGTCAACAGGGGGCTTTAACTGAAGCTTTCTTT.

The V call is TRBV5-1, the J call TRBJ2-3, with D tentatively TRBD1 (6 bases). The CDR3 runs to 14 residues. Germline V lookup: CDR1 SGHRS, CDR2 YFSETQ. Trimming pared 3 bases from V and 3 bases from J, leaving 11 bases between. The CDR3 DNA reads TGCGCCAGCAGCTCCGGTAGGGGGACAGATACGCAGTATTTT. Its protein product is CASSSGRGTDTQYF. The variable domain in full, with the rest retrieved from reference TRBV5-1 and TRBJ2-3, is KAGVTQTPRYLIKTRGQQVTLSCSPISGHRSVSWYQQTPGQGLQFLFEYFSETQRNKGNFPGRFSGRQFSNSRSEMNVSTLELGDSALYLCASSSGRGTDTQYFGPGTRLTVL.

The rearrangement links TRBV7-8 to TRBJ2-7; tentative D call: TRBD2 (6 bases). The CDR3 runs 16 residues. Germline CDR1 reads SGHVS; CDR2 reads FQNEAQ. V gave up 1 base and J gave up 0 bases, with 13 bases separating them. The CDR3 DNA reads TGTGCCAGCAGCTTAGAACTAGCTGATATCTCCTACGAGCAGTACTTC. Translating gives CASSLELADISYEQYF.

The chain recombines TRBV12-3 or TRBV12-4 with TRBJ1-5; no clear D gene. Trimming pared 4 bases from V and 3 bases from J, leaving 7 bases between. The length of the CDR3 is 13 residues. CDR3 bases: TGTGCCAGCAGTTATCGGACCAATCAGCCCCAGCATTTT. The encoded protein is CASSYRTNQPQHF.

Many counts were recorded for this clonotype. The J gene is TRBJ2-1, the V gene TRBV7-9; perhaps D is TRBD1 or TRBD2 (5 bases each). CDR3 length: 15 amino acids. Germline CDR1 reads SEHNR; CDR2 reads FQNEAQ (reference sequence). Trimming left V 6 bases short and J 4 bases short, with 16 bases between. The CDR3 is CASSPGRIRYNEQFF. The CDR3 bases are TGTGCCAGCAGTCCGGGACGGATCCGGTACAATGAGCAGTTCTTC.

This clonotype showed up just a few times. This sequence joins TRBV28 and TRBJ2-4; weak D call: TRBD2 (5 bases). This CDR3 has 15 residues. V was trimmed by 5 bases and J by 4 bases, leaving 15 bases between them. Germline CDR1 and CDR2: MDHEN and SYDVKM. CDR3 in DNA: TGTGCCAGCAGTCCCCGGGGTTGGAGTAAAAACATTCAGTACTTC. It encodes CASSPRGWSKNIQYF. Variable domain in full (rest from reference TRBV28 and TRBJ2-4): DVKVTQSSRYLVKRTGEKVFLECVQDMDHENMFWYRQDPGLGLRLIYFSYDVKMKEKGDIPEGYSVSREKKERFSLILESASTNQTSMYLCASSPRGWSKNIQYFGAGTRLSVL.